This TCR beta chain originates from a study of cytomegalovirus exposure and HLA in healthy donors. Findings and caveats of the study: The investigators catalogued 164 TCR beta chains as cytomegalovirus-associated. HLA allele associations emerged for around 15,000 TCR beta sequences in a later analysis, at 0.05 false discovery rate. Clonal expansion was found to be greater in HLA-associated TCR beta chains than in equally common others in a later analysis.

Researchers ran the PCR with 60 Vbeta and 13 Jbeta primers. TCRdb's copy holds only in-frame clones and misses some; the assay was immunoSEQ multiplex PCR. Found here are about 140,000 clones, 65% to 85% of them singletons; the top ten hold more than 0.95%. CDR3 length: 11 amino acids. Germline CDR1 reads MNHNY; CDR2 reads SVGAGI (reference sequence). Trimming took off 8 bases at V and 4 bases at J, with 8 bases between the two ends. In its sample, this clone was seen a few times. Its matching antigen is unknown. The receptor comes from a man between 18 and 29 years old in good health and CMV-seronegative. Sequencing was performed on PBMCs. This sequence joins TRBV6-6 and TRBJ1-1; no clear D. The CDR3 is CASGLGTEAFF. The CDR3 DNA follows: TGTGCCAGCGGGCTGGGCACTGAAGCTTTCTTT.